Below, 11 T cell receptor beta chains from the same sample are listed, as sequenced in a study of response to subunit inactivated influenza vaccine. TCRdb reprocessed the RT-PCR reads with MiXCR, giving one entry per CDR3 protein. The data show a few hundred thousand distinct CDR3 sequences, 14% seen once. This sample comprised PBMCs from blood, obtained roughly 12 days after vaccination. These receptors were collected from a man between 45 and 60 years old who received an inactivated influenza vaccine.

The chain combines TRBV28 with TRBJ2-2, with 10 bases aligning to TRBD2. Germline-derived CDR1 and CDR2 are MDHEN and SYDVKM. V gave up 1 base and J gave up 6 bases; unmatched junction bases: 5. This CDR3 comprises 16 residues. The CDR3 loop is CASSLSGTSVPGELFF. The DNA for the CDR3 is TGTGCCAGCAGTTTATCCGGGACTAGCGTCCCCGGGGAGCTGTTTTTT.

This clonotype was counted between two and nine times. The chain is built from TRBV20-1 and TRBJ2-3, with 8 positions matching TRBD1. This CDR3 has 12 residues. Germline trimming cut 3 bases from V and 5 bases from J; bases unmatched to any gene: 1. CDR1 DFQATT and CDR2 SNEGSKA come from the germline V gene (reference sequence). CDR3 DNA: TGCAGTGCTAGGACAGGGGAAGATACGCAGTATTTT. Translated, it gives CSARTGEDTQYF.

In its sample, this clonotype was seen a few times. The V gene is TRBV6-5, the J gene TRBJ2-2; D is unresolved. V was clipped by 4 bases and J by 7 bases, with 13 bases between them. The CDR3 covers 14 residues. Germline lookup yields CDR1 MNHEY and CDR2 SVGAGI. CDR3 coding DNA: TGTGCCAGCAGTTGGGGAATAAATAACGGGGAGCTGTTTTTT. Its translation: CASSWGINNGELFF.

This clonotype was recorded a few times. The chain is built from TRBV5-1 and TRBJ1-1; weak D call: TRBD1 (5 bases). This CDR3 has 16 residues. Looked up from germline, CDR1 is SGHRS and CDR2 is YFSETQ. Trimming left V 0 bases short and J 1 base short, with 13 bases between. The CDR3 sequence: CASSLVAGGRNTEAFF. CDR3 DNA: TGCGCCAGCAGCTTGGTGGCGGGGGGGAGGAACACTGAAGCTTTCTTT. Full variable domain (rest looked up from reference TRBV5-1 and TRBJ1-1): KAGVTQTPRYLIKTRGQQVTLSCSPISGHRSVSWYQQTPGQGLQFLFEYFSETQRNKGNFPGRFSGRQFSNSRSEMNVSTLELGDSALYLCASSLVAGGRNTEAFFGQGTRLTVV.

The chain uses TRBV12-3 or TRBV12-4 and TRBJ2-2, with D unclear. The CDR3 sequence is 13 residues long. V was shortened by 3 bases and J by 5 bases, with 7 bases between the two germline ends. CDR3 sequence reads: CASSFVFTGELFF. In DNA, the CDR3 is TGTGCCAGCAGTTTTGTGTTTACCGGGGAGCTGTTTTTT.

The V gene is TRBV6-2 or TRBV6-3, the J gene TRBJ2-3; the match to TRBD2 covers 7 bases. Germline CDR1 is MNHEY and CDR2 is SVGEGT. Trimming removed 2 bases from V and 2 bases from J; junction bases left unmatched: 1. This CDR3 contains 14 residues. This chain's CDR3 is CASSYAGDTDTQYF. The CDR3, as DNA: TGTGCCAGCAGTTACGCGGGGGACACAGATACGCAGTATTTT.

The chain recombines TRBV20-1 with TRBJ2-3, with TRBD2 matching 11 bases. The CDR3 has 16 amino acids. Germline V lookup: CDR1 DFQATT, CDR2 SNEGSKA (reference sequence). V dropped 5 bases and J dropped 3; count of bases not matched to a gene: 10. Written as DNA, the CDR3 is TGCAGTGCTCCCCGATCACTAGCGGGAGTGACAGATACGCAGTATTTT. The encoded protein is CSAPRSLAGVTDTQYF.

This clonotype was seen only a few times. This chain joins TRBV30 and TRBJ1-2, with D possibly TRBD1 on 5 matching bases. The CDR3 has 13 residues. The germline CDR1 and CDR2 sequences are GTSNPN and SVGIG (reference sequence). Trimming took off 0 bases at V and 11 bases at J, with 16 bases between the two ends. The CDR3 protein is CAWSVTREHGYTF. CDR3 coding DNA: TGTGCCTGGAGTGTAACCAGGGAACACGGATACACCTTC.

In this sample, this clonotype turned up once. This is likely a read error, given that the CDR3 carries no conserved phenylalanine or tryptophan at its end. CDR3 amino acids: CASSVDQRESDTQYY. CDR3 bases: TGTGCCAGCAGCGTAGATCAGCGGGAGTCAGATACGCAGTATTAT. J is TRBJ2-3 and V is TRBV9; 8 nucleotides align to TRBD2. CDR3 length: 15 residues. Germline V CDR1 and CDR2: SGDLS, YYNGEE. With V trimmed by 0 bases and J by 4 bases, 4 bases remained unmatched.

The chain recombines TRBV6-5 with TRBJ2-2; 10 positions match TRBD2. The germline V gene encodes CDR1 MNHEY and CDR2 SVGAGI. Trimming removed 0 bases from V and 3 bases from J; junction bases left unmatched: 4. The CDR3 consists of 17 residues. The CDR3: CASSYSSSGRYTGELFF. CDR3 coding DNA: TGTGCCAGCAGTTACTCGAGTAGCGGGAGGTACACCGGGGAGCTGTTTTTT.

This clonotype was counted between two and nine times. V is TRBV7-2 and J is TRBJ2-1; D unresolved. The CDR3 spans 15 residues. The V end lost 4 bases, the J end lost 6 bases, and 16 bases lay between the germline ends. Germline loops: CDR1 SGHTA, CDR2 FQGNSA. The CDR3 DNA follows: TGTGCCAGCAGCTATTCTAGAGGTGTCACCAATGAGCAGTTCTTC. As protein: CASSYSRGVTNEQFF.